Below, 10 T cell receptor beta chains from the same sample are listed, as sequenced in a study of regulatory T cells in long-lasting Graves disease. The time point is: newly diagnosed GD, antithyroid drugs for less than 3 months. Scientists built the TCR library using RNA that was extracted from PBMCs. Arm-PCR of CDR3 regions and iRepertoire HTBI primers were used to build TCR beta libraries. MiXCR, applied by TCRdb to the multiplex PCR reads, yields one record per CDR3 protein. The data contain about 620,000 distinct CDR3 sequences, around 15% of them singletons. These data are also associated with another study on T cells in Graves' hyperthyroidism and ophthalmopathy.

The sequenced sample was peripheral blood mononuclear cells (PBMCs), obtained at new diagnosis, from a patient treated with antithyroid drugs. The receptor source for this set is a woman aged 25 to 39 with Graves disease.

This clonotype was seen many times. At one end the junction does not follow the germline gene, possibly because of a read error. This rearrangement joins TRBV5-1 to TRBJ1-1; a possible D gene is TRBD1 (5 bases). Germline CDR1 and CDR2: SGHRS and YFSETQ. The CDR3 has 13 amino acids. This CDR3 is CASSQGTANEAFF. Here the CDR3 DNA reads TGTGCCAGCAGCCAAGGGACGGCGAATGAAGCTTTCTTT.

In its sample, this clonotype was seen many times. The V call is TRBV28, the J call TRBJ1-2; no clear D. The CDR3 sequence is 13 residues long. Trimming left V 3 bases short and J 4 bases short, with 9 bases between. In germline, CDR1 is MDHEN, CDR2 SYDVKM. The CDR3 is CASSLRGPYGYTF. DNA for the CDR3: TGTGCCAGCAGTTTGAGAGGGCCCTATGGCTACACCTTC.

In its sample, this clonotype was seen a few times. CDR3 nucleotide sequence: TGTGCCAGCAGTGAAGCCCCATTCACCGGGGAGCTGTTTTTT. Translation: CASSEAPFTGELFF. This chain joins TRBV2 and TRBJ2-2; no clear D gene. V gave up 0 bases and J gave up 4 bases, with 6 bases separating them. The germline gives CDR1 SNHLY, CDR2 FYNNEI. The CDR3 runs 14 residues.

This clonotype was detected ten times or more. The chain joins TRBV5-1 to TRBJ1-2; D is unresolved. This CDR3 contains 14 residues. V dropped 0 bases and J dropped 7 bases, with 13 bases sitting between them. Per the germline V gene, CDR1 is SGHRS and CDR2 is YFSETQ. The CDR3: CASSLALESPGYTF. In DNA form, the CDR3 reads TGCGCCAGCAGCTTGGCCTTGGAGAGTCCTGGCTACACCTTC.

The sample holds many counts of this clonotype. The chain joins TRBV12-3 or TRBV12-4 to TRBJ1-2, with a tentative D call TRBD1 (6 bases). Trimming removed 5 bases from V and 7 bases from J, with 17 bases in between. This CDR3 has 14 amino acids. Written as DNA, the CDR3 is TGTGCCAGCAGTCCTACTACAGGGTTCGGTGGCTACACCTTC. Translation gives CASSPTTGFGGYTF.

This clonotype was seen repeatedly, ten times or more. Here the CDR3 reads CASTTQGSNSPLHF. The DNA for the CDR3 is TGTGCCAGCACTACACAGGGATCTAATTCACCCCTCCACTTT. This chain links TRBV7-9 with TRBJ1-6; D is perhaps TRBD1 (6 bases). Trimming cost V 7 bases and J 6 bases, with 13 bases left between them. The CDR3 is 14 amino acids. The germline V gene has CDR1 SEHNR and CDR2 FQNEAQ (reference sequence).

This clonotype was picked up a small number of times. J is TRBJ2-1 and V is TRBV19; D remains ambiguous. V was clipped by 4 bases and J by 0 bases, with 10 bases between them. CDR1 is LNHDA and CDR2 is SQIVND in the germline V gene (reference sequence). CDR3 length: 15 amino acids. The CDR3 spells CASSKEPSSYNEQFF. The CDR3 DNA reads TGTGCCAGTAGTAAGGAGCCTAGCTCCTACAATGAGCAGTTCTTC.

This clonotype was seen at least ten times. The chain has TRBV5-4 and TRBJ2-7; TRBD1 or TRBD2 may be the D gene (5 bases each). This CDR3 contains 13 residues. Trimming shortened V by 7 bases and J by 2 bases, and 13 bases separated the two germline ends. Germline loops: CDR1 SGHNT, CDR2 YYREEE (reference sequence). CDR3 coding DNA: TGTGCCAGCCAGCCGGGGCGGACCTACGAGCAGTACTTC. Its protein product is CASQPGRTYEQYF.

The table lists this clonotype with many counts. Written as DNA, the CDR3 is TGTGCCAGCACCTGGACGGACGGCTACGAGCAGTACTTC. Protein: CASTWTDGYEQYF. The genes are TRBV7-9 and TRBJ2-7; D unclear. V gave up 7 bases and J gave up 3 bases, with 13 bases separating them. Looked up from germline, CDR1 is SEHNR and CDR2 is FQNEAQ (reference sequence). The CDR3 extends over 13 amino acids.

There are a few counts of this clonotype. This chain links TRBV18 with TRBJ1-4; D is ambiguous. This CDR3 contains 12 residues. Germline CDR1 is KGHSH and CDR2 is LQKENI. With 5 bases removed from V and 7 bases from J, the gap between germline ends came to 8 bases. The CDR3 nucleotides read TGTGCCAGCTCAACGGCAGGTGAAAAACTGTTTTTT. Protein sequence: CASSTAGEKLFF.